A single sample is the source of the 16 T cell receptor beta chains below, sequenced in a study of blood T cell repertoires in COVID-19 (dated by TCRdb to 2018 to 2020). Libraries came from the immunoSEQ multiplex PCR assay. TCRdb retrieved this table from immuneACCESS and kept in-frame rearrangements only. Not all clones are present; in checked studies, unresolved V genes account for under half, and no reason is known for the remainder. This sample holds about 230,000 clones; 80% to 90% were observed only once. Clones ranked in the top ten supply around a tenth of the sample. Sequencing was performed on peripheral blood. The receptor source for this set is a man aged 45-65 years with COVID-19, enrolled during active disease.

The gene calls are TRBV7-2 and TRBJ2-2; 7 bases fit TRBD2. Germline CDR1 is SGHTA and CDR2 is FQGNSA. J gave up 7 bases and V 5 bases, and 10 bases lay outside the gene matches. The CDR3 is made up of 15 amino acids. This CDR3 is CASSHLTSRVGELFF. CDR3 DNA sequence: TGTGCCAGCAGCCACCTGACTAGCAGGGTCGGGGAGCTGTTTTTT.

The chain is built from TRBV19 and TRBJ1-2; no firm D call. Germline V gene sequence: CDR1 LNHDA, CDR2 SQIVND (reference sequence). Trimming left V 1 base short and J 7 bases short, with 13 bases between. This CDR3 region has 14 residues. The CDR3 sequence: CASSIVEVHSGYTF. DNA of the CDR3: TGTGCCAGTAGTATAGTGGAGGTGCACTCTGGCTACACCTTC.

In regard to this clone: At one boundary the junction diverges from the germline segment, which might be a read error. The V gene is TRBV18, the J gene TRBJ2-5, with 10 bases matching TRBD2. Germline loops: CDR1 KGHSH, CDR2 LQKENI. The CDR3 spans 16 residues. CDR3 protein: CASSAQLAGAQEAQYF. CDR3 bases: TGTGCCAGCTCCGCCCAGCTAGCGGGGGCCCAAGAGGCCCAGTACTTC. The full variable domain, its missing parts supplied by reference TRBV18 and TRBJ2-5, is NAGVMQNPRHLVRRRGQEARLRCSPMKGHSHVYWYRQLPEEGLKFMVYLQKENIIDESGMPKERFSAEFPKEGPSILRIQQVVRGDSAAYFCASSAQLAGAQEAQYFGPGTRLLVL.

This rearrangement joins TRBV19 to TRBJ2-7, with 11 bases lining up with TRBD2. Trimming removed 9 bases from V and 2 bases from J; junction bases left unmatched: 9. This CDR3 spans 15 amino acids. CDR1 LNHDA and CDR2 SQIVND come from the germline V gene (reference sequence). CDR3 protein: CASRRGTSGPYEQYF. The CDR3 coding sequence is TGTGCCAGCAGGAGGGGGACTAGCGGTCCCTACGAGCAGTACTTC.

V gene TRBV5-4 combines with J gene TRBJ1-6, with 11 bases aligning to TRBD1. Germline V gene lookup returns CDR1 SGHNT and CDR2 YYREEE (reference sequence). V shed 4 bases, J shed 9 bases, and the junction held 6 bases outside the gene matches. The CDR3 has 15 amino acids. The CDR3 nucleotides are TGTGCCAGCAGCACGGGACAGGGGGGATTTTCACCCCTCCACTTT. This codes for CASSTGQGGFSPLHF.

The V gene is TRBV5-1, the J gene TRBJ1-2; 8 nucleotides match TRBD1. Germline trimming cut 0 bases from V and 5 bases from J; bases unmatched to any gene: 6. This CDR3 spans 15 amino acids. Germline values: CDR1 SGHRS, CDR2 YFSETQ. CDR3 amino acids: CASSLVQGVPYGYTF. Written as DNA, the CDR3 is TGCGCCAGCAGCTTGGTACAGGGGGTACCTTATGGCTACACCTTC.

This clone was found a few times. The chain recombines TRBV19 with TRBJ2-2; 7 bases agree with TRBD1. V lost 5 bases and J lost 11; bases outside the gene matches: 8. This CDR3 is built from 13 residues. Per the germline V gene, CDR1 is LNHDA and CDR2 is SQIVND (reference sequence). The DNA for the CDR3 is TGTGCCAGTAGTCTCACAGGGGTTGCCGAGCTGTTTTTT. Its protein is CASSLTGVAELFF.

The gene calls are TRBV9 and TRBJ1-4, with 8 bases lining up with TRBD1. Germline assignment: CDR1 SGDLS and CDR2 YYNGEE. The CDR3 runs 16 residues. Trimming took 4 bases from V and 8 from J; bases not matched to a gene: 13. The CDR3 DNA follows: TGTGCCAGCAGCCCGTCACCAGGGGGCGCGAGGGAAAAACTGTTTTTT. Translating gives CASSPSPGGAREKLFF.

This rearrangement joins TRBV5-1 to TRBJ2-1; 13 bases are shared with TRBD2. J was trimmed by 4 bases and V by 4 bases; bases with no gene match: 11. Germline values: CDR1 SGHRS, CDR2 YFSETQ. The CDR3 totals 18 residues. The CDR3 here is CASSMGLAGPGAYNEQFF. The CDR3 region has the DNA TGCGCCAGCAGCATGGGACTAGCGGGACCTGGGGCTTACAATGAGCAGTTCTTC.

This clone was counted between two and nine times. The chain links TRBV11-2 to TRBJ2-7; TRBD2 might be the D (6 bases). Germline assignment: CDR1 SGHAT and CDR2 FQNNGV. There are 17 residues in the CDR3. V lost 0 bases to trimming and J lost 1 base, with 16 bases between them. CDR3 coding DNA: TGTGCCAGCAGCTTAGATACCGGGAGTGGGATTTCCTACGAGCAGTACTTC. Translation gives CASSLDTGSGISYEQYF.

The genes are TRBV19 and TRBJ2-1; D remains unclear. Germline assignment: CDR1 LNHDA and CDR2 SQIVND (reference sequence). V lost 4 bases and J lost 5, with 12 bases in between. This CDR3 has 14 residues. CDR3 nucleotides: TGTGCCAGTAGTAAAGTAGCAGTCAACAATGAGCAGTTCTTC. Translated: CASSKVAVNNEQFF. The whole variable domain, remainder taken from reference TRBV19 and TRBJ2-1, is DGGITQSPKYLFRKEGQNVTLSCEQNLNHDAMYWYRQDPGQGLRLIYYSQIVNDFQKGDIAEGYSVSREKKESFPLTVTSAQKNPTAFYLCASSKVAVNNEQFFGPGTRLTVL.

The V call is TRBV6-5, the J call TRBJ1-5; 10 nucleotides align to TRBD1. Germline CDR1 and CDR2: MNHEY and SVGAGI. This CDR3 contains 14 residues. The ends lost 7 bases at V and 9 bases at J; junction bases unmatched: 9. The CDR3 sequence: CASKPTGGFGPQHF. CDR3 nucleotides: TGTGCCAGCAAGCCGACAGGGGGCTTTGGGCCCCAGCATTTT.

CDR3 in DNA: TGCGCCAGCACTCTGACAGGGGGAGGATACGAGCAGTACTTC. Translated: CASTLTGGGYEQYF. The rearrangement joins TRBV10-2 to TRBJ2-7; 9 bases agree with TRBD1. CDR3 length equals 14 residues. The germline CDR1 and CDR2 sequences are WSHSY and SAAADI. Trimming at V came to 7 bases and at J to 4 bases, leaving 8 bases not matched to a gene.

This clone has just a few counts. This rearrangement joins TRBV6-1 to TRBJ1-5; D gene ambiguous. The germline V and J ends were trimmed by 1 base and 2 bases, with 6 bases remaining between them. The CDR3 has 14 residues. The V gene's germline CDR1 is MNHNS and CDR2 SASEGT. The CDR3 loop reads CASSEGQGNQPQHF. DNA of the CDR3: TGTGCCAGCAGTGAAGGGCAGGGCAATCAGCCCCAGCATTTT.

CDR3 DNA sequence: TGTGCCAGTAGTAGGGGACAGGTTCCGGATCAGCCCCAGCATTTT. Translation: CASSRGQVPDQPQHF. The V and J genes are TRBV19 and TRBJ1-5, with 8 bases aligning to TRBD1. J was trimmed by 5 bases and V by 4 bases; bases with no gene match: 7. CDR1 and CDR2 (germline): LNHDA, SQIVND (reference sequence). The CDR3 covers 15 residues.

The chain has TRBV10-2 and TRBJ2-1; D uncertain. V was trimmed by 2 bases and J by 0 bases, leaving 11 bases between them. CDR3 size: 16 residues. Germline V CDR1 and CDR2: WSHSY, SAAADI. The DNA for the CDR3 is TGCGCCAGCAGTGAGACTCCTCGGAGCTCCTACAATGAGCAGTTCTTC. Encoded protein: CASSETPRSSYNEQFF.